Described below is a single T cell receptor (beta chain) sequence and its context. The data are from a study of preoperative IRX-2 immunotherapy in early breast cancer. Clones were read by immunoSEQ multiplex PCR, and TCRdb kept only the in-frame ones, dropping some. This sample has 2,000 to 2,500 clones, with over 55% found just once. Treatment reported: preoperative locoregional IRX-2 cytokine immunotherapy. This phase Ib study tested locoregional IRX-2 cytokine immunotherapy given before surgery. The CDR3 runs to 13 residues. Germline loops: CDR1 SQVTM, CDR2 ANQGSEA. The ends were cut back, 7 bases at V and 2 bases at J, with 15 bases in the middle.

This receptor was obtained from a human donor with breast cancer. The sample in question was tumor tissue, obtained before IRX-2 immunotherapy. The genes are TRBV29-1 and TRBJ2-7, with unresolved D. CDR3 in amino acids: CSACGGPPYEQYF. The DNA of the CDR3 is TGCAGCGCCTGCGGCGGCCCTCCCTACGAGCAGTACTTC.